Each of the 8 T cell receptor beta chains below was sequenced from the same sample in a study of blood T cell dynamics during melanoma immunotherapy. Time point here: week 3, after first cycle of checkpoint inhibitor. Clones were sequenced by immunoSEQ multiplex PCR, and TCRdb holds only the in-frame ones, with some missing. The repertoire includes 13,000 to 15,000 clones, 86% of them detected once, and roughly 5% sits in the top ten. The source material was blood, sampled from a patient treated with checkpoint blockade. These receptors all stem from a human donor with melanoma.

For the CDR3, the DNA is TGTGCCTGGAGTCCGCTGACAGGGGTGCTGCCCCAGTACTTC. It yields the protein CAWSPLTGVLPQYF. The rearrangement uses TRBV30 and TRBJ2-5; 8 nucleotides match TRBD1. With 2 bases clipped from V and 9 bases from J, the junction kept 11 bases outside the gene matches. Per the germline V gene, CDR1 is GTSNPN and CDR2 is SVGIG (reference sequence). The CDR3 has 14 residues.

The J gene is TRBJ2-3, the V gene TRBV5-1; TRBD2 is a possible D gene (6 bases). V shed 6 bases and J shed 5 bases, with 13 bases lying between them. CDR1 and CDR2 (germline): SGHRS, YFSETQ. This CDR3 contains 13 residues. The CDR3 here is CASIRERGDTQYF. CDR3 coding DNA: TGCGCCAGCATACGGGAGAGGGGAGATACGCAGTATTTT.

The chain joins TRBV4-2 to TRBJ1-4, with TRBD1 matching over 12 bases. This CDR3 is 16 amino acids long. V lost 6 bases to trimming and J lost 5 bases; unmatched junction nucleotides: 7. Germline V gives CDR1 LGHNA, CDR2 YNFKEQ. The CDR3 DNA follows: TGTGCCAGCAGTCTCGGGACAGGGGGCGGGAATGAAAAACTGTTTTTT. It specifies CASSLGTGGGNEKLFF.

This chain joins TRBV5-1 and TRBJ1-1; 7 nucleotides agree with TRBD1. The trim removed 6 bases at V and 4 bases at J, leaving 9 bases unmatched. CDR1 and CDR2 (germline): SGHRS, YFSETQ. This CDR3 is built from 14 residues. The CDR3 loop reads CASNPGHRGTEAFF. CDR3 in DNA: TGCGCCAGCAACCCTGGACACAGGGGCACTGAAGCTTTCTTT.

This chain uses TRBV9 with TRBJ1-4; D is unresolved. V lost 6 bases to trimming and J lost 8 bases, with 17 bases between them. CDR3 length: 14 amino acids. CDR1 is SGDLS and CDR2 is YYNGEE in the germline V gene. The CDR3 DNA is TGTGCCAGCAACGGAGGGCTAGTTGTGGAAAAACTGTTTTTT. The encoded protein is CASNGGLVVEKLFF.

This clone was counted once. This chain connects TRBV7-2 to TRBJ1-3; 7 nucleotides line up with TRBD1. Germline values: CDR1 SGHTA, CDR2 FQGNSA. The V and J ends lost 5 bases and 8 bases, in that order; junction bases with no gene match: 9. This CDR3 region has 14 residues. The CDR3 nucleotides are TGTGCCAGCAGCGTAGACAGGGCTAGGGACACCATATATTTT. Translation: CASSVDRARDTIYF.

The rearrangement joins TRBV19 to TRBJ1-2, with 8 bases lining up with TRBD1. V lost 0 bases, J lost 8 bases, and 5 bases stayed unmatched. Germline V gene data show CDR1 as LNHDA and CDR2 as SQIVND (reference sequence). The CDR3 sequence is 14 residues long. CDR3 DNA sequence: TGTGCCAGTAGTATAGAGGACAGGGCGGCGGGCTACACCTTC. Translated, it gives CASSIEDRAAGYTF.

DNA of the CDR3: TGTGCCAGTAGTACCCCGGGACTAGCGGGAAGAGATACGCAGTATTTT. It is translated as CASSTPGLAGRDTQYF. V and J are TRBV19 and TRBJ2-3; 13 nucleotides line up with TRBD2. V lost 4 bases and J lost 5; bases outside the gene matches: 6. The length of the CDR3 is 16 residues. The germline V gene has CDR1 LNHDA and CDR2 SQIVND (reference sequence).